This T cell receptor beta chain was profiled in a study of Graves' ophthalmopathy and Graves' hyperthyroidism. This clonotype was counted a few times. Its antigen is still unknown. Trimming shortened V by 6 bases and J by 6 bases, and 20 bases separated the two germline ends. This CDR3 has 15 amino acids. From germline, CDR1 is MNHNS and CDR2 SASEGT. General study findings and limits: Among expanded thyroid clonotypes above 0.001 frequency, most also occurred in blood. The model's prediction of ophthalmopathy progression had approximately 68% sensitivity and roughly 77% specificity.

Beta-chain TCR CDR3 regions were amplified from RNA transcripts. Scientists carried out first-round RT-PCR using HTBI primers and then a second-round multiplex PCR. MiXCR, run by TCRdb on the multiplex PCR reads, gives a single entry per CDR3 protein. Here the sample spans over a million distinct CDR3 sequences, 35% to 45% being singletons. The source of this sequence is an adult man with Graves' hyperthyroidism. The chain links TRBV6-1 to TRBJ2-5, with D perhaps TRBD1 (5 bases). The specimen sequenced was peripheral blood or thyroid tissue (not recorded which). This CDR3 is CASSGGQGARKTQYF. CDR3 sequence (DNA): TGTGCCAGCAGCGGCGGACAAGGGGCGCGGAAGACCCAGTACTTC.